This T cell receptor (beta chain) emerged from a study of blood T cell repertoires in COVID-19. Study background: COVID-19 samples collected from the United States, Italy and Spain covered acute and convalescent phases. The cDNA or gDNA used as material had been derived from T cells, B-cell-depleted T cells, or PBMCs.

V lost 2 bases and J lost 4; bases outside the gene matches: 7. The CDR3 covers 16 residues. Germline CDR1 is LNHDA and CDR2 is SQIVND (reference sequence). In the original workflow: Reference gene primers were amplified, and this amplification served to estimate nucleated cell counts. Only in-frame clones appear in the TCRdb table, and some are missing; sequencing was by immunoSEQ multiplex PCR. The V and J calls and clone size are taken from that table; D and trimming were inferred from the DNA. The table lists some 250,000 clones, over 75% of them singletons, with roughly 0.8% in the top ten. The chain couples TRBV19 to TRBJ1-2; 10 bases match TRBD1. The sample taken for sequencing was peripheral blood. The source is a woman aged 25 to 45 with acute or convalescent COVID-19. CDR3: CASSISWTGGTYGYTF. DNA of the CDR3: TGTGCCAGTAGTATATCTTGGACAGGGGGTACCTATGGCTACACCTTC.